This paragraph reports one T cell receptor (beta chain). The table lists this clonotype with a few counts. Its antigen has not been determined. Base qualities are not provided; no much larger clone lies one nucleotide away. Data came from an Illumina HiSeq 2500. TCR beta libraries were prepared by quantitative 5'-RACE with molecular barcodes. The paper's data handling went like this. Disease-linked TCR variants were identified with a new computational method built on a probabilistic model of VDJ rearrangement. TCRdb redid the processing of the public reads, applying fastp at Q25 and MiXCR, and retained in-frame beta chains. Every distinct CDR3 protein forms one entry, paired with its most common genes and DNA. These V and J calls are TCRdb output, not the study's own analysis. The sample has around 480,000 distinct CDR3 sequences on record, roughly 17% of them singletons. About 0.94% of the sample is in the top ten clones.

In the germline V gene, CDR1 corresponds to SGHAT and CDR2 to FQNNGV. V and J lose 5 bases and 1 base, and a span of 12 bases separates them. From the cysteine through the phenylalanine, the CDR3 covers 14 amino acids. The sequence is cut down to CDR3 DNA, 42 bases in frame from base 1. The sample belongs to a study of CD8 T cells in ankylosing spondylitis (dated by TCRdb to about 2017). Some background on the complete study: To find TCR variants linked to disease, the study profiled T cell receptor beta repertoires in ankylosing spondylitis patients and healthy donors. Peripheral blood was sampled, and synovial fluid was also collected from ankylosing spondylitis patients. The full study cohort was made up of about two dozen ankylosing spondylitis patients and 95 to 130 healthy donors.

Broad study findings and their caveats: Blood from ankylosing spondylitis patients appeared to be characterized by a TCR beta motif composed of eight highly homologous amino acid variants. The disease-linked clones showed a CD8+ phenotype and occurred at relatively low frequencies in peripheral blood. The disease-linked clones were reported as significantly enriched in matched synovial fluid samples from ankylosing spondylitis patients. Some motif variants had previously been reported in the synovial fluid and blood of reactive arthritis patients, which suggests shared mechanisms of disease initiation.

The receptor's source is a male donor with ankylosing spondylitis. The chain joins TRBV11-2 to TRBJ2-7, with a weak D call of TRBD1 (6 bases match). Source material: blood, either unsorted or a sorted T cell fraction (not recorded which). The CDR3 here reads CASSPNQGSYEQYF. The DNA sequence is TGTGCCAGCAGCCCTAACCAGGGGTCCTACGAGCAGTACTTC.